One T cell receptor (beta chain) is described in this entry. Individually, TCR cDNA molecules were each labelled with a unique molecular identifier. TCRdb re-analysed the 5' RACE reads in MiXCR, keeping a single row per CDR3 protein. The sample has some 100,000 distinct CDR3 sequences; about 12% are singletons. The record originates from a study of spatial heterogeneity in lung cancer. The V gene end was trimmed by 1 base and the J gene end by 8 bases; junction bases not matched to a gene: 4. This CDR3 has 14 amino acids. Time point meaning: sample taken at primary tumor resection. Samples were donated by 72 untreated early-stage non-small cell lung cancer patients. In each case, whole RNA from tumor, nontumor lung or frozen PBMC was sequenced unsorted.

The V call is TRBV12-3 or TRBV12-4, the J call TRBJ2-4; 8 nucleotides agree with TRBD1. This TCR was sampled from a male donor with early-stage non-small cell lung cancer. The source was PBMCs, collected at surgery. DNA for the CDR3: TGTGCCAGCAGTTTAGGGTCCAGGGGGCACATTCAGTACTTC. This encodes CASSLGSRGHIQYF.